This T cell receptor (beta chain) was sequenced for a study of human T cells and chemical hapten exposure. Study in general: Across samples, TCR yields varied, mostly owing to small differences in pooled library volumes. General observations from the study: No change in TCRs above 1 in 1000 frequency was produced by DPC sensitization.

The library tagged each cDNA molecule with unique molecular identifiers. Original processing notes: Samples contained a median of approximately 100,000 TCRs, with a range of roughly 20,000 to 700,000. MiXCR, applied by TCRdb to the RACE reads, yields one record per CDR3 protein. TCRdb's processing, not the authors', yielded these V and J calls. In the table there are some 77,000 distinct CDR3 sequences, around 9.4% of which are singletons. Germline CDR1 SGHRS, CDR2 YFSETQ. Trimming took 0 bases from V and 6 from J, leaving 13 bases between them. The CDR3 is made up of 14 amino acids. As for this clonotype: Its antigen is as yet unknown.

Time point noted: healthy volunteer bleed at 6 weeks. The total RNA was obtained from whole blood that was not fractionated. This rearrangement joins TRBV5-1 to TRBJ2-7; D is unresolved. Source material: whole blood. The source is a female donor in good health. Some clones in this sample may be carry-over from other donors' samples. CDR3 sequence: CASSLVGRPLEQYF. CDR3 nucleotides: TGCGCCAGCAGCTTGGTAGGCAGGCCCCTCGAGCAGTACTTC. The full variable domain, rest sourced from reference TRBV5-1 and TRBJ2-7, is KAGVTQTPRYLIKTRGQQVTLSCSPISGHRSVSWYQQTPGQGLQFLFEYFSETQRNKGNFPGRFSGRQFSNSRSEMNVSTLELGDSALYLCASSLVGRPLEQYFGPGTRLTVT.